What follows describes a single T cell receptor (beta chain). Its antigen is still unknown. The CDR3 runs to 14 residues. V dropped 1 base and J dropped 4; count of bases not matched to a gene: 4. In germline, CDR1 is KGHSH, CDR2 LQKENI. Primers for the PCR totalled 60 Vbeta and 13 Jbeta. TCRdb's table, derived via immunoSEQ multiplex PCR, lists solely in-frame clones and lacks some. The sample lists roughly 120,000 clones, over 70% occurring once. This specimen belongs to a study of cytomegalovirus exposure and HLA in healthy donors. Study observations and caveats: A later analysis by the authors found several of the most significant clusters apparently linked to common viral pathogens. The authors excluded some V segments, including TRBV6-2 and TRBV6-3, as indistinguishable. Relative to the roughly 700-donor mean, N-insertions were reportedly fewer in an Asian-associated ancestry cluster in a later analysis. With later analysis, a missense DCLRE1C variant became linked to TCR beta V- and J-gene trimming.

The source of this sequence is a woman aged 45 to 65 in good health and CMV-seropositive. Sequences were obtained from PBMCs. The chain combines TRBV18 with TRBJ2-7, with TRBD1 identical over 7 bases. The CDR3 DNA is TGTGCCAGCTCACCACAAGGGGGCGTTTACGAGCAGTACTTC. The encoded protein is CASSPQGGVYEQYF.